This TCR beta chain was sequenced during a study of control samples from healthy donors and cancer patients. Clones were sequenced by immunoSEQ multiplex PCR, and TCRdb holds only the in-frame ones, with some missing. This table has some 100,000 clones, more than 85% appearing once. This CDR3 has 16 amino acids. Germline lookup yields CDR1 LGHNA and CDR2 YNFKEQ. V lost 0 bases and J lost 4, with 14 bases in between. The chain carries TRBV4-2 and TRBJ2-3; either TRBD1 or TRBD2 may supply D (5 bases each). The specimen was blood. This sequence was found in a woman aged 50 to 65 in good health. The CDR3 here is CASSQDEWGFADTQYF. The CDR3, as DNA: TGTGCCAGCAGCCAAGACGAGTGGGGGTTTGCAGATACGCAGTATTTT.